Sequencing of this TCR beta chain was carried out in a study of blood T cell repertoires in COVID-19 (dated by TCRdb to between 2020 and 2021). With respect to the entire study: Samples covering the acute and convalescent phases of COVID-19 were provided by collaborators in the United States, Italy and Spain. Where available, HLA class I and class II types were taken from metadata supplied by the sample provider and were not determined by assay-based typing. A de-identified subject ID, COVID-19 status, age in years and sex were almost always included in the sample metadata. The repertoires were made available in a free public database intended to serve as a resource for research on the immune response to SARS-CoV-2. The samples were drawn from the first 160 participants of the ongoing ImmuneRACE study and from 1,200 or so subjects provided by 6 global collaborators. The material from the prospective study consisted of cDNA or gDNA derived from T cells, B-cell-depleted T cells, or PBMCs. The dataset comprised deeply sampled blood TCRbeta repertoires from subjects exposed to, actively infected with, or recovered from COVID-19. The study at large found these results: The amount of clinical and demographic metadata varied by source and participant and was provided uncurated.

V has 4 bases trimmed and J has 1 base trimmed; junction bases matching no gene number 6. Inclusive of the bounding cysteine and phenylalanine, the CDR3 is 16 residues long. Only the CDR3 portion is preserved as DNA: 48 bases, with reading frame beginning at the first base. Looking up the germline V gene yields CDR1 SQVTM and CDR2 ANQGSEA. TCRbeta CDR3 regions were amplified from genomic DNA by means of the immunoSEQ Assay, a bias-controlled multiplex PCR. The authors processed their data as follows. The number of nucleated cells in each sample was estimated by amplification of reference gene primers within the assay. To quantify the absolute abundance of each unique TCRbeta CDR3 rearrangement, sequence reads were collapsed and filtered. Productive Simpson clonality was computed per sample as the square root of Simpson's diversity index over productive rearrangements. TCRdb retrieved this table from immuneACCESS and kept in-frame rearrangements only. Not all clones are present; in checked studies, unresolved V genes account for under half, and no reason is known for the remainder. V, J and clone size are those of that table, while D and trimming were read from the DNA. The sample data list 80,000 to 95,000 clones, and 75% to 85% of these were observed just once. About 10% of the sample is held by the ten biggest clonotypes.

Regarding this clone: The antigen it recognizes is unknown. The record has no base qualities; no much larger clone is one base away.

Whole blood was collected in K2EDTA tubes by collaborating institutions according to the institutions' own protocols. Collaborator samples were shipped for TCRbeta analysis as frozen whole blood, isolated PBMCs, or DNA extracted from either sample type. What was sequenced was peripheral blood. The sequence was obtained from a woman aged 80 or over with acute or convalescent COVID-19. Recombination connected TRBV29-1 to TRBJ2-1; TRBD1 matches 11 bases in the middle. CDR3 region: CSVAGTGGRSYNEQFF. The DNA is TGCAGCGTTGCCGGGACAGGGGGACGATCCTACAATGAGCAGTTCTTC.